The clone carrying this TCR beta chain was seen a handful of times. TCRdb passed the RACE reads through MiXCR, listing each CDR3 protein once. The sample records approximately 340,000 distinct CDR3 sequences, around 7% being singletons. Indicated time point: patch test 1, 2 weeks after DPC sensitization. Noted treatment: therapeutic diphenylcyclopropenone sensitization with weekly scalp DPC. The sample comes from a study of human T cells and chemical hapten exposure. Trimming removed 4 bases from V and 3 bases from J, with 10 bases in between. The germline V gene has CDR1 SGHNT and CDR2 YYREEE (reference sequence). The CDR3 has 14 amino acids.

Specimen: whole blood, collected in connection with sensitization to the hapten diphenylcyclopropenone (DPC). This sequence originates from a woman between 18 and 30 years old with alopecia areata. Some clones in this sample may be carry-over from other donors' samples. The V and J genes are TRBV5-4 and TRBJ1-4; D is unclear. The CDR3 sequence is CASSRGAANEKLFF. The CDR3 DNA is TGTGCCAGCAGCCGAGGAGCGGCTAATGAAAAACTGTTTTTT.